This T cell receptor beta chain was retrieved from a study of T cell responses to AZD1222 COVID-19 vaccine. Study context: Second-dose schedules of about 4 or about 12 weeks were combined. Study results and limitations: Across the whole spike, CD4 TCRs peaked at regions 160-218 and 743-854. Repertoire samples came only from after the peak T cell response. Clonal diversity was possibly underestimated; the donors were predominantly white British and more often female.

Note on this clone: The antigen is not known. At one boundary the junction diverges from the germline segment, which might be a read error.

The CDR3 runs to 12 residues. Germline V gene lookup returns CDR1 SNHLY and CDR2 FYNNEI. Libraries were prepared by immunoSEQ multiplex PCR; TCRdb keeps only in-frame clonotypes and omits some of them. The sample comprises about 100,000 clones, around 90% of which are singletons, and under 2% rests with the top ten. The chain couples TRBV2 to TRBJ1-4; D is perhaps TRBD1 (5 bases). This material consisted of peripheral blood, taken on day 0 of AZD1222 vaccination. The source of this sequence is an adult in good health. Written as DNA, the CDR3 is TGTGCCGGCAGTACCGGGACTGAAAAACTGTTTTTT. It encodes CAGSTGTEKLFF. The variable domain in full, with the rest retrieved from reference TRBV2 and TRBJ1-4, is EPEVTQTPSHQVTQMGQEVILRCVPISNHLYFYWYRQILGQKVEFLVSFYNNEISEKSEIFDDQFSVERPDGSNFTLKIRSTKLEDSAMYFCAGSTGTEKLFFGSGTQLSVL.